This T cell receptor (beta chain) originates from a study of Ad26.COV2.S vaccination and SARS-CoV-2 variants. General study points: Possible underestimation of total T cell responses by the TCR breadth and depth analyses was noted. CD8+ and CD4+ T cells specific for spike reportedly responded with substantial breadth after vaccination.

This clone was picked up one time. Its antigen is unidentified. From germline, CDR1 is LNHNV and CDR2 YYDKDF (reference sequence). This CDR3 is built from 16 residues. Trimming removed 0 bases at V and 7 bases at J, with 15 bases between. The table came from immunoSEQ multiplex PCR; TCRdb's copy has only in-frame clones and leaves some out. The sample consists of 350,000 to 450,000 clones, roughly nine tenths of them appearing once. This clonotype was sampled from a human donor who had recovered from COVID-19. Sample: peripheral blood, taken after recovery from COVID-19. This chain links TRBV15 with TRBJ2-2; no reliable D call. CDR3 bases: TGTGCCACCAGCAGAGAGGCCAGAGATAGGTACGGGGAGCTGTTTTTT. Protein: CATSREARDRYGELFF.